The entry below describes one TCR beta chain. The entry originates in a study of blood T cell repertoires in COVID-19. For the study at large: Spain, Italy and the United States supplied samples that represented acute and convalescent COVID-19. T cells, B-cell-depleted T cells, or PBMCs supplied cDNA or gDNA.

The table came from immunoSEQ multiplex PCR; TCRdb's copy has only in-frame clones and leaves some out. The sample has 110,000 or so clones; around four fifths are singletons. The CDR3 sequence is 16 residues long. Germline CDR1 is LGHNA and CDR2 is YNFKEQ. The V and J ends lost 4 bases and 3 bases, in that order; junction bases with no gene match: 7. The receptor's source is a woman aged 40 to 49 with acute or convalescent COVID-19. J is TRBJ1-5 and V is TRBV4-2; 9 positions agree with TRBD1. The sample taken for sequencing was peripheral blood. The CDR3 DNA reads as TGTGCCAGCAGCCCCTCTGGGACAGGGAACAATCAGCCCCAGCATTTT. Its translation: CASSPSGTGNNQPQHF.